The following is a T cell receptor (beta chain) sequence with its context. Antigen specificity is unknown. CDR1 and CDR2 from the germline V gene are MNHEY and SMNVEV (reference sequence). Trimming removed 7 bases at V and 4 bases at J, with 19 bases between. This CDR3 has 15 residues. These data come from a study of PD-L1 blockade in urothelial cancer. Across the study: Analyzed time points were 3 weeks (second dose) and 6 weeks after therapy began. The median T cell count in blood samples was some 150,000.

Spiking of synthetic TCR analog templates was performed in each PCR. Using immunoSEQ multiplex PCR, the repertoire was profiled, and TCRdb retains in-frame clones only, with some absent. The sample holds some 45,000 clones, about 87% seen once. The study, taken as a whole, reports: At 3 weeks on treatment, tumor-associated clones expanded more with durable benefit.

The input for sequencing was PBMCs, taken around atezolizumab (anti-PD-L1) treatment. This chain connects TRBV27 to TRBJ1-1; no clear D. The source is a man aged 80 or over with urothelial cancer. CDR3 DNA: TGTGCCAGCATCTCCACCTGGGAGGGCCTCACTGAAGCTTTCTTT. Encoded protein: CASISTWEGLTEAFF.